The T cell receptor beta chain described here comes from a study of blood T cell repertoires in COVID-19. Study in general: Acute-phase and convalescent COVID-19 samples originated in the United States, Italy and Spain.

Some clones are missing from TCRdb's copy, which holds only in-frame ones; the method was immunoSEQ multiplex PCR. The sample includes about 260,000 clones, 70% to 90% of them seen just once. The CDR3 is 15 residues long. Germline V lookup: CDR1 LNHDA, CDR2 SQIVND (reference sequence). V dropped 3 bases and J dropped 5; count of bases not matched to a gene: 4. This sequence was found in a middle-aged man who had been exposed to COVID-19. The chain has TRBV19 and TRBJ2-1; TRBD2 matches at 10 bases. The sample was PBMCs or T cells enriched from blood (not recorded which). This CDR3 is CASSIFSGGHNEQFF. In DNA form, the CDR3 reads TGTGCCAGTAGTATTTTTAGCGGGGGGCACAATGAGCAGTTCTTC.